The 6 T cell receptor beta chains below were found in one sample sequenced in a study of cytomegalovirus exposure and HLA in healthy donors. The study ran its PCR with 60 Vbeta and 13 Jbeta primers. Profiled with immunoSEQ multiplex PCR; TCRdb holds only in-frame clones, not every one. The sample consists of under 80,000 clones, over 70% of them appearing once. Sequencing input: PBMCs. The receptors originated from a woman in her thirties or forties in good health and CMV-seronegative.

The V call is TRBV5-1, the J call TRBJ1-2, with 9 bases that match TRBD1. Germline trimming cut 0 bases from V and 0 bases from J; bases unmatched to any gene: 9. Germline V gene lookup returns CDR1 SGHRS and CDR2 YFSETQ. The CDR3 loop spans 18 amino acids. The DNA for the CDR3 is TGCGCCAGCAGCTTGGCCGGGACAGGGTCCAAGGCTAACTATGGCTACACCTTC. Its translation is CASSLAGTGSKANYGYTF. Full variable domain (rest looked up from reference TRBV5-1 and TRBJ1-2): KAGVTQTPRYLIKTRGQQVTLSCSPISGHRSVSWYQQTPGQGLQFLFEYFSETQRNKGNFPGRFSGRQFSNSRSEMNVSTLELGDSALYLCASSLAGTGSKANYGYTFGSGTRLTVV.

The chain uses TRBV7-8 and TRBJ2-3; tentative D call: TRBD2 (6 bases). The CDR3 has 18 amino acids. Germline CDR1 reads SGHVS; CDR2 reads FQNEAQ. V lost 2 bases and J 0 bases, leaving 18 bases between the germline ends. CDR3 in DNA: TGTGCCAGCAGCTTAATAGGGAGGCTAGCGACTAGCACAGATACGCAGTATTTT. This translates into CASSLIGRLATSTDTQYF.

The chain is built from TRBV2 and TRBJ2-7; D not certain. Trimming took 7 bases from V and 0 from J, leaving 16 bases between them. The CDR3 totals 15 residues. Germline-derived CDR1 and CDR2 are SNHLY and FYNNEI. Here the CDR3 DNA reads TGTGCCAGCATCTCCACAATTAGGAGCTCCTACGAGCAGTACTTC. This gives the protein CASISTIRSSYEQYF. The variable domain in full, with the rest retrieved from reference TRBV2 and TRBJ2-7, is EPEVTQTPSHQVTQMGQEVILRCVPISNHLYFYWYRQILGQKVEFLVSFYNNEISEKSEIFDDQFSVERPDGSNFTLKIRSTKLEDSAMYFCASISTIRSSYEQYFGPGTRLTVT.

The V and J genes are TRBV4-2 and TRBJ1-1; unclear D gene. CDR3 length equals 14 residues. Per germline, CDR1 LGHNA and CDR2 YNFKEQ. V was cut by 4 bases and J by 6 bases, with 15 bases left in between. CDR3 residues: CASSLISEVPEAFF. The CDR3 DNA is TGTGCCAGCAGCCTTATAAGTGAGGTCCCTGAAGCTTTCTTT.

The V and J genes are TRBV2 and TRBJ1-6, with D tentatively TRBD1 (5 bases). The CDR3 sequence is 17 residues long. Trimming removed 6 bases at V and 8 bases at J, with 23 bases between. The germline gives CDR1 SNHLY, CDR2 FYNNEI. CDR3 sequence: CASREKLLAGLYSPLHF. CDR3 bases: TGTGCCAGCAGAGAAAAACTACTCGCGGGACTATATTCACCCCTCCACTTT.

This clone was found once. This chain joins TRBV2 and TRBJ2-3; TRBD2 agrees at 9 bases. The CDR3 has 15 residues. Germline V gives CDR1 SNHLY, CDR2 FYNNEI. Trimming removed 2 bases from V and 4 bases from J; junction bases left unmatched: 4. CDR3 nucleotides: TGTGCCAGCAGTGAATATGCTAGCGGGGCAGATACGCAGTATTTT. Translating gives CASSEYASGADTQYF. Looking up the rest from reference TRBV2 and TRBJ2-3 gives the full variable domain: EPEVTQTPSHQVTQMGQEVILRCVPISNHLYFYWYRQILGQKVEFLVSFYNNEISEKSEIFDDQFSVERPDGSNFTLKIRSTKLEDSAMYFCASSEYASGADTQYFGPGTRLTVL.